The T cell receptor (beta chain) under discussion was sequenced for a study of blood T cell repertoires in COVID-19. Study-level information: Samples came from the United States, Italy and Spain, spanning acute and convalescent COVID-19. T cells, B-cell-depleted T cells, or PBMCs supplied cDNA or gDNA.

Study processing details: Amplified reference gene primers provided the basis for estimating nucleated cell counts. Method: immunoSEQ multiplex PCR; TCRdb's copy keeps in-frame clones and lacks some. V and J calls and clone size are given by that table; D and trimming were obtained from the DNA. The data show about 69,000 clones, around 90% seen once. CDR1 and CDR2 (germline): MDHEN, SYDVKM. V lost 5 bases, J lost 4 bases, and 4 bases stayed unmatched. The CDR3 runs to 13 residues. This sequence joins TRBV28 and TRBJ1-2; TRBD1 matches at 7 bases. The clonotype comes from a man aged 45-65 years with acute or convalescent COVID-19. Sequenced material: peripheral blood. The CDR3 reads CASSKTGVYGYTF. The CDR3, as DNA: TGTGCCAGCAGTAAAACAGGGGTCTATGGCTACACCTTC.